Listed below are T cell receptor beta chains from one sample, sequenced in a study of blood T cell repertoires in COVID-19. Measured with immunoSEQ multiplex PCR; TCRdb has only the in-frame clones, and not every one. This table has roughly 150,000 clones, about nine tenths appearing once. The sequenced material came from peripheral blood. These receptors came from a man aged 18 to 30 with COVID-19, enrolled during active disease. Each CDR3 is given with its conserved first and last residue. A D gene is named only where the DNA matches it firmly. A clone size is listed for some rows: how often the clone was seen (once, few, many), or a class if it is expanded.

TGTGCCTGGAGTGTACCAGGGCTGGCTGGAAACACCATATATTTT | CAWSVPGLAGNTIYF | TRBJ1-3 | - | TRBV30 | once
TGTGCCACCAGCAGAGATCGGGGGTTGGGTCACACCGGGGAGCTGTTTTTT | CATSRDRGLGHTGELFF | TRBJ2-2 | - | TRBV15 | -
TGTGCCAGCAGCTTGGGTGGAGGGTCAAACACCTTC | CASSLGGGSNTF | TRBJ1-2 | - | TRBV5-6 | once
TGTGCCAGCTTACGGACAGGGTCAGTGGGCCAAATGAACACTGAAGCTTTCTTT | CASLRTGSVGQMNTEAFF | TRBJ1-1 | TRBD1 | TRBV18 | -
TGTGCCAGCAGCCAAGCGGACAGGGAAGCTTTCTTT | CASSQADREAFF | TRBJ1-1 | TRBD1 | TRBV3-1/TRBV3-2 | once
TGTGCCAGCAGCTTGGACAGGGTATTACTTGAATCACCCCTCCACTTT | CASSLDRVLLESPLHF | TRBJ1-6 | TRBD1 | TRBV11-2 | -
TGTGCCAGTAGCCTAATAGCGGGAGGGCCGGCAGATACGCAGTATTTT | CASSLIAGGPADTQYF | TRBJ2-3 | TRBD2 | TRBV19 | -
TGTGCCACCAGCAGAGATTTGGAGGGAGCGAGTGAGCAGTTCTTC | CATSRDLEGASEQFF | TRBJ2-1 | - | TRBV15 | -
TGCAGCGTTGGAGGACAGGGCTTGAACACTGAAGCTTTCTTT | CSVGGQGLNTEAFF | TRBJ1-1 | TRBD1 | TRBV29-1 | -
TGTGCCAGCAGCGCAACCGGGACTATCTACGAGCAGTACTTC | CASSATGTIYEQYF | TRBJ2-7 | TRBD2 | TRBV9 | -
TGCGCCAGCAGCCGGAGAACCCAGGGGGCTGATGGCTACACCTTC | CASSRRTQGADGYTF | TRBJ1-2 | TRBD1 | TRBV5-1 | -
TGTGCCAGCAGTGAAGCGAGTTCAGGGTCCGTCGACACTGAAGCTTTCTTT | CASSEASSGSVDTEAFF | TRBJ1-1 | - | TRBV2 | once
TGCGCCAGCAGTGAGTCGGTGCCTAGCGTCGCCTACGAGCAGTACTTC | CASSESVPSVAYEQYF | TRBJ2-7 | - | TRBV10-2 | -
TGTGCCAGCAGCTTAGCGACTAGCTATGGCTACACCTTC | CASSLATSYGYTF | TRBJ1-2 | - | TRBV7-8 | -
TGTGCCACCAGCCGCTTCTTAGGACAGGGGGCGGCAATGAATGAAAAACTGCTTTTT | CATSRFLGQGAAMNEKLLF | TRBJ1-4 | TRBD1 | TRBV15 | -
TGTGCCAGTCAATTAACAGGAGGGCCCACCGGGGAGCTGTTTTTT | CASQLTGGPTGELFF | TRBJ2-2 | - | TRBV18 | few
TGCGCCAGCAGCTGGGGACTAGACTACAATGAGCAGTTCTTC | CASSWGLDYNEQFF | TRBJ2-1 | TRBD2 | TRBV5-1 | -
TGCGCCAGCAGCCCCGTGGGGGCCTCCTACGAGCAGTACTTC | CASSPVGASYEQYF | TRBJ2-7 | - | TRBV5-1 | -
TGTGCCAGTAGCAAGGGGCCTTCGCCCCAGCATTTT | CASSKGPSPQHF | TRBJ1-5 | - | TRBV19 | once
TGTGCTAGTGGTTCGGGCCCCGACCGGGACACGACCTACGAGCAGTACTTC | CASGSGPDRDTTYEQYF | TRBJ2-7 | - | TRBV12-5 | -
TGCGCCAGCAGCGCCGGACAGTCGGGGGAGCAGTACTTC | CASSAGQSGEQYF | TRBJ2-7 | - | TRBV5-1 | -
TGTGCCAGCAGCTTTCCGGGACACCTAATAATGAACACTGAAGCTTTCTTT | CASSFPGHLIMNTEAFF | TRBJ1-1 | - | TRBV14 | once
TGTGCCAGCAGTTTATTCCCCCTGACAGGGAGCAATCAGCCCCAGCATTTT | CASSLFPLTGSNQPQHF | TRBJ1-5 | TRBD1 | TRBV27 | -
TGTGCCATCACGGGGAGGGCCTCCTACAATGAGCAGTTCTTC | CAITGRASYNEQFF | TRBJ2-1 | TRBD2 | TRBV10-3 | once
TGTGCCAGCAGCCCGAAGGGACAGAATGAAGCTTTCTTT | CASSPKGQNEAFF | TRBJ1-1 | TRBD1 | TRBV7-9 | -
TGTGCCAGCAGCCGATCGCGGGGGAACACTGAAGCTTTCTTT | CASSRSRGNTEAFF | TRBJ1-1 | - | TRBV3-1/TRBV3-2 | -
TGTGCCAGCAGCCGAGACCGGGAGCAGCAAGATACGCAGTATTTT | CASSRDREQQDTQYF | TRBJ2-3 | - | TRBV3-1/TRBV3-2 | -
TGCGCCAGCAGCCAGATTGGGAGCTATGGCTACACCTTC | CASSQIGSYGYTF | TRBJ1-2 | - | TRBV4-3 | -
TGTGCCAGCAGCGTAGCAGGGGACAAAAACATTCAGTACTTC | CASSVAGDKNIQYF | TRBJ2-4 | - | TRBV9 | -
TGTGCCAGCAGCTTACGAGCGGGAGATCGGGAGCAGTTCTTC | CASSLRAGDREQFF | TRBJ2-1 | TRBD2 | TRBV7-9 | -
TGTGCCATCGGACAGAACAATCAGCCCCAGCATTTT | CAIGQNNQPQHF | TRBJ1-5 | - | TRBV10-3 | -
TGTGCCAGCGCTGCCAGGGTGGGGTATGGCTACACCTTC | CASAARVGYGYTF | TRBJ1-2 | - | TRBV12-3/TRBV12-4 | -
TGTGCCAGCACTCGACGGGGTTTTACAGATACGCAGTATTTT | CASTRRGFTDTQYF | TRBJ2-3 | - | TRBV28 | -
TGTGCCAGCACCCAGGAGGTGAACTATGGCTACACCTTC | CASTQEVNYGYTF | TRBJ1-2 | - | TRBV7-9 | -
TGTGCCAGCAGTTTGGGGGGAGGGACCCGGTTCCTATCTGGAAACACCATATATTTT | CASSLGGGTRFLSGNTIYF | TRBJ1-3 | - | TRBV28 | -
TGCGCCAGCAGCCATATAAGGGGACAGAGCACAGATACGCAGTATTTT | CASSHIRGQSTDTQYF | TRBJ2-3 | TRBD1 | TRBV4-3 | -
TGTGCCAGCAGTTATTCCGGGAACACCGGGGAGCTGTTTTTT | CASSYSGNTGELFF | TRBJ2-2 | - | TRBV6-6 | -
TGTGCCAGCAGTGAATCCGGGACAAAAGCTTTCTTT | CASSESGTKAFF | TRBJ1-1 | - | TRBV25-1 | -
TGTGCCACCAGCGGATACAGGGGCTCTGGGGCCAACGTCCTGACTTTC | CATSGYRGSGANVLTF | TRBJ2-6 | TRBD1 | TRBV15 | -
TGCGCCAGCAGCCATGACCTATTTGAGGAGAATTTCAATCAGCCCCAGCATTTT | CASSHDLFEENFNQPQHF | TRBJ1-5 | - | TRBV4-1 | -
TGTGCCAGCAGCGTCTACGGGAATGCCTACGAGCAGTACTTC | CASSVYGNAYEQYF | TRBJ2-7 | - | TRBV9 | -
TGCGCCAGCAGCCAAGGCCGAACGGGGGCCTACGAGCAGTACTTC | CASSQGRTGAYEQYF | TRBJ2-7 | - | TRBV4-3 | -
TGTGCCAGCAGGGTTGAGCAGGGGAATTCACCCCTCCACTTT | CASRVEQGNSPLHF | TRBJ1-6 | - | TRBV28 | -
TGTGCCAGTAGTCGTAGACTACAGGGGGCCTTTCCCTACGAGCAGTACTTC | CASSRRLQGAFPYEQYF | TRBJ2-7 | TRBD1 | TRBV19 | -
TGTGCCAGCAGCGCCCGACTTGCGGGCTACACCTTC | CASSARLAGYTF | TRBJ1-2 | - | TRBV7-9 | -
TGTGCCAGCAGCCGCTCGGGAGTCTACGAGCAGTACTTC | CASSRSGVYEQYF | TRBJ2-7 | - | TRBV6-5 | -
TGTGCCAGTAGTGTTGGACAGGGCAGGGTCTACGAGCAGTACTTC | CASSVGQGRVYEQYF | TRBJ2-7 | TRBD1 | TRBV19 | -
TGTGCCAGCAGTCGCGGGACGGCCAGGCTCTACGAGCAGTACTTC | CASSRGTARLYEQYF | TRBJ2-7 | - | TRBV28 | -
TGTGCCAGTATGGGGGGGTTTAATTCACCCCTCCACTTT | CASMGGFNSPLHF | TRBJ1-6 | - | TRBV19 | -
TGTGCCAGCAGCTTCGCAGGACAGAGCTACGAGCAGTACTTC | CASSFAGQSYEQYF | TRBJ2-7 | - | TRBV7-2 | few
TGTGCCAGCAGTTTGGGGACAGGGCCTGAAGCTTTCTTT | CASSLGTGPEAFF | TRBJ1-1 | TRBD1 | TRBV28 | -
TGTGCCAGCAGCTTAGAATCGGGAACCTACGAGCAGTACTTC | CASSLESGTYEQYF | TRBJ2-7 | - | TRBV7-2 | once